Sequencing of this TCR beta chain was carried out in a study of T cells in Graves' hyperthyroidism and ophthalmopathy. The CDR3 has 16 residues. CDR1 and CDR2 (germline): SGDLS, YYNGEE. Between the trimmed V and J ends, which lost 0 bases and 1 base, there was a span of 11 bases. Pregnant or lactating patients were excluded, as were those with uncontrolled infection or other autoimmune disease. Orbital computed tomography, thyroid ultrasound, serum thyroxine and TRAb, and clinical symptoms together informed the diagnoses. The authors took PBMCs from about 9.5 ml fresh peripheral blood. Amplification yielded TCR beta CDR3 regions, with RNA transcripts as the source. Using the HTBI primer set, a first-round RT-PCR was run on the TCR CDR3. TCRdb passed the multiplex PCR reads through MiXCR, listing each CDR3 protein once. The sample has approximately 210,000 distinct CDR3 sequences; about 15% are singletons.

This clonotype was counted a few times. Its matching antigen is unknown. Study results and caveats: Ophthalmopathy was distinguished from stable hyperthyroidism by 13 V-J signatures.

The gene calls are TRBV9 and TRBJ2-1; TRBD2 is a possible D gene (6 bases). This receptor was obtained from a man aged 45 to 65 with Graves' hyperthyroidism. The specimen was blood. CDR3 DNA sequence: TGTGCCAGCAGCGTAGGGGCGGGGTTGTCCTACAATGAGCAGTTCTTC. Protein: CASSVGAGLSYNEQFF.